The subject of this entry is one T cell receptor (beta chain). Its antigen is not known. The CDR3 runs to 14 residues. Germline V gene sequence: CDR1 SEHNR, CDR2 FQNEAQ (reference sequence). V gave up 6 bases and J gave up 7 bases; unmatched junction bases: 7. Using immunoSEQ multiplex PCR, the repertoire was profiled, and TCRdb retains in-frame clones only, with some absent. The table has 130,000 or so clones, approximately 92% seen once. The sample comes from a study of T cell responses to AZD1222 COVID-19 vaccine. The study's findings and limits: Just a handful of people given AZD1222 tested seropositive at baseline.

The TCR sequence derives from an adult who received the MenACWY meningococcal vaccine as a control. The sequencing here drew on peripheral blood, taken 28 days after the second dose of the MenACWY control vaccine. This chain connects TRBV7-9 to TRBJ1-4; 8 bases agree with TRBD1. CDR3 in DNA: TGTGCCAGCAGGAAAGGACAGGGTGGTGAAAAACTGTTTTTT. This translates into CASRKGQGGEKLFF. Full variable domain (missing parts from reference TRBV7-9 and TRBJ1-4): DTGVSQNPRHKITKRGQNVTFRCDPISEHNRLYWYRQTLGQGPEFLTYFQNEAQLEKSRLLSDRFSAERPKGSFSTLEIQRTEQGDSAMYLCASRKGQGGEKLFFGSGTQLSVL.